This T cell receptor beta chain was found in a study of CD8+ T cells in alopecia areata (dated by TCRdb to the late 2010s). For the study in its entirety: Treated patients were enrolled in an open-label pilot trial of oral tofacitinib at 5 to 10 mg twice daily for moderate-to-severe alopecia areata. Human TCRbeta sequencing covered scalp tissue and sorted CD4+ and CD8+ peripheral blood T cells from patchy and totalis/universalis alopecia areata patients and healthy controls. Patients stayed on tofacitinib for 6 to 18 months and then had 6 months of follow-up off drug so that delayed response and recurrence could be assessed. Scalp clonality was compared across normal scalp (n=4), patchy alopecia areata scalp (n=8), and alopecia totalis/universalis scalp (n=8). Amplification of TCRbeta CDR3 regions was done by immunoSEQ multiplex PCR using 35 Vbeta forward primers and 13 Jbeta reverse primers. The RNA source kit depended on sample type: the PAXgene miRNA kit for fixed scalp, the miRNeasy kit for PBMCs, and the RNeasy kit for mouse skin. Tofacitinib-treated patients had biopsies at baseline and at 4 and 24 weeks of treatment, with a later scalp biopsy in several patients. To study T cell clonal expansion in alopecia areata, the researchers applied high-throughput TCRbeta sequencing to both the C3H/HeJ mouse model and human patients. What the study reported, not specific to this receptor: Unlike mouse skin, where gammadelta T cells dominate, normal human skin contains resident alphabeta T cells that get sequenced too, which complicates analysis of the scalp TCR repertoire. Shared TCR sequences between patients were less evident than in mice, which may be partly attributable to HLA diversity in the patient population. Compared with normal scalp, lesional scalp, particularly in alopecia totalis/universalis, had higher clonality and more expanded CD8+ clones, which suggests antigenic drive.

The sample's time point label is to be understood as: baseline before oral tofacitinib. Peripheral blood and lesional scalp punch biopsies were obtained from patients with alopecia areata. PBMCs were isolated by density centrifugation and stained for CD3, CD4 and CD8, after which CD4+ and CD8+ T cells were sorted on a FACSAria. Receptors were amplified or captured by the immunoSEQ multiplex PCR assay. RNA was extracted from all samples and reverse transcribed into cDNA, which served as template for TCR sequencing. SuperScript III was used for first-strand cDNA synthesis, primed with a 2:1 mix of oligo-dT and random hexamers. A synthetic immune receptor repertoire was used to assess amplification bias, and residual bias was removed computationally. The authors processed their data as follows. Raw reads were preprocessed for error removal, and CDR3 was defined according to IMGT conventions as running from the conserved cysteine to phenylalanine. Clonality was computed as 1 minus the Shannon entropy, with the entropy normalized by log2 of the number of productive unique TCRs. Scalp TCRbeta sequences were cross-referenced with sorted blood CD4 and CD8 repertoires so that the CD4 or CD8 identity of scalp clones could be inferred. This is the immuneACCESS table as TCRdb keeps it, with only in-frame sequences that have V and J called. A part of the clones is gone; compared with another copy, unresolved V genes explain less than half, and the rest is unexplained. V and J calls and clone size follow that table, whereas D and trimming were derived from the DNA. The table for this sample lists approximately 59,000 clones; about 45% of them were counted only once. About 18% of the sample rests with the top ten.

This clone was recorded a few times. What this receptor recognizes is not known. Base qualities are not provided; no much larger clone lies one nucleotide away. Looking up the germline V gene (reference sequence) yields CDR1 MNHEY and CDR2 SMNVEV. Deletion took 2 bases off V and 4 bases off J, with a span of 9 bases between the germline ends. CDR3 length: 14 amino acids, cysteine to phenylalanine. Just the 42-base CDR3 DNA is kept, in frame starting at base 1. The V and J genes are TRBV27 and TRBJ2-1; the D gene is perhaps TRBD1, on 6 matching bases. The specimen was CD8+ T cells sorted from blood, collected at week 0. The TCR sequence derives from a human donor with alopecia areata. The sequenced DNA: TGTGCCAGCAGTTTAAGGACAGATTACAATGAGCAGTTCTTC. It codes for CASSLRTDYNEQFF.